A selection of T cell receptor beta chains follows, all from one sample in a study of blood T cell repertoires in COVID-19. Repertoires were generated with immunoSEQ multiplex PCR, while TCRdb's copy carries only in-frame clones and drops some. The sample consists of about 220,000 clones, under 90% of them appearing once. The source material was PBMCs or T cells enriched from blood (not recorded which). Source of these receptors: a woman aged 45-65 years who had been exposed to COVID-19. The CDR3 runs from the conserved cysteine through the conserved F or W.

V gene: TRBV7-3
J gene: TRBJ2-2
CDR3 protein: CASSLRTSGAKHTGELFF

V gene: TRBV3-1/TRBV3-2
J gene: TRBJ2-3
CDR3 protein: CASSQVRQPKDTQYF

V gene: TRBV6-5
J gene: TRBJ1-2
CDR3 protein: CASRPPGQSYGYTF

V gene: TRBV4-2
J gene: TRBJ2-5
CDR3 protein: CASSQAQGGETQYF

V gene: TRBV5-1
J gene: TRBJ2-7
CDR3 protein: CASSLGGWSGTGAYEQYF

V gene: TRBV27
J gene: TRBJ2-1
CDR3 protein: CASSFGTGGNEQFF

V gene: TRBV6-2/TRBV6-3
J gene: TRBJ2-3
CDR3 protein: CASSRGARTDTQYF

V gene: TRBV6-5
J gene: TRBJ1-4
CDR3 protein: CASSSFAGGTLEKLFF

V gene: TRBV5-6
J gene: TRBJ1-2
CDR3 protein: CASSLDGRYGYTF

V gene: TRBV5-4
J gene: TRBJ1-1
CDR3 protein: CASLDRVNTEAFF

V gene: TRBV3-1/TRBV3-2
J gene: TRBJ1-3
CDR3 protein: CASSPPGGSGNTIYF

V gene: TRBV7-9
J gene: TRBJ2-2
CDR3 protein: CASSFIVAGTGELFF

V gene: TRBV5-1
J gene: TRBJ1-5
CDR3 protein: CASPCDQTSGQEKNQPQHF

V gene: TRBV18
J gene: TRBJ1-1
CDR3 protein: CASSPNRAWNTEAFF

V gene: TRBV27
J gene: TRBJ2-7
CDR3 protein: CASSGGQFYEQYF

V gene: TRBV27
J gene: TRBJ1-2
CDR3 protein: CASSLSGTGDYGYTF

V gene: TRBV6-2/TRBV6-3
J gene: TRBJ1-1
CDR3 protein: CASSYSAPGQGASFF